Here is one T cell receptor beta chain with its context. This sample stems from a study of cytotoxic CD8 clonotypes in ibrutinib-treated CLL. Germline V gene data show CDR1 as MNHNS and CDR2 as SASEGT. The V gene lost 7 bases and the J gene lost 0 bases, with 9 bases spanning the gap. The CDR3 consists of 13 residues. Using immunoSEQ multiplex PCR, the repertoire was profiled, and TCRdb retains in-frame clones only, with some absent. Here the sample spans some 150,000 clones, around 77% being singletons. The chain uses TRBV6-1 and TRBJ2-5; possibly TRBD2 for D (5 bases). The source is a human donor with chronic lymphocytic leukemia. This specimen was PBMCs, taken after 12 months of ibrutinib treatment. The CDR3 protein is CASMRDYQETQYF. The DNA for the CDR3 is TGTGCCAGCATGAGGGATTACCAAGAGACCCAGTACTTC.